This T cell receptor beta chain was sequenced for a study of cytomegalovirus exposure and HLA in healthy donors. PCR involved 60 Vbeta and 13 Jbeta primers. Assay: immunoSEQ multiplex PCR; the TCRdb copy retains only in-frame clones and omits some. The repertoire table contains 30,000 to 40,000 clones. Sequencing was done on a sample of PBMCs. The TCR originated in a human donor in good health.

This CDR3 reads CASTPDSASTYGYTF. The CDR3 DNA follows: TGCGCCAGCACCCCGGACAGCGCCTCGACCTATGGCTACACCTTC. The chain is built from TRBV5-1 and TRBJ1-2; a possible D gene is TRBD1 (6 bases). The V gene's germline CDR1 is SGHRS and CDR2 YFSETQ. CDR3 size: 15 residues. Between the trimmed V and J ends, which lost 6 bases and 4 bases, there was a span of 19 bases.